These 18 T cell receptor beta chains were all obtained from the same sample, sequenced in a study of T-cell reconstitution after alpha-beta-depleted transplantation in children. Preparation of the TCRbeta library involved a method that used unique molecular identifiers. TCRdb re-derived calls from the PCR reads in MiXCR, one entry per CDR3 protein. The sample lists hundreds of thousands of distinct CDR3 sequences, approximately 12% occurring once. Material: PBMCs, obtained from the stem cell graft. The receptor set was obtained from a human donor who donated a stem cell graft to a child with Fanconi anemia.

This clonotype has ten or more counts. The chain combines TRBV12-3 or TRBV12-4 with TRBJ1-5; 8 bases line up with TRBD1. J gave up 4 bases and V 6 bases, and 8 bases lay outside the gene matches. The CDR3 is 15 amino acids. The CDR3 here is CASRNGQGGNQPQHF. In nucleotides, the CDR3 is TGTGCCAGCAGGAACGGACAGGGTGGGAATCAGCCCCAGCATTTT.

This clonotype has a count of ten or more. The gene calls are TRBV3-1 and TRBJ2-1; tentative D call: TRBD1 (6 bases). CDR3 length equals 15 residues. V was trimmed by 2 bases and J by 8 bases, leaving 16 bases between them. The germline gives CDR1 LGHDT, CDR2 YNNKEL (reference sequence). The CDR3 DNA sequence: TGTGCCAGCAGCCAAATCTCAGGGGCCTTCGATGAGCAGTTCTTC. Amino acid sequence: CASSQISGAFDEQFF.

The CDR3 coding sequence is TGTGCCAGCAGCTCCCAGGGTCATTGGAGAGACGAGCAGTACTTC. It is translated as CASSSQGHWRDEQYF. The chain combines TRBV9 with TRBJ2-7; weak D call: TRBD1 (5 bases). Trimming cost V 4 bases and J 5 bases, with 19 bases left between them. Germline V gene data show CDR1 as SGDLS and CDR2 as YYNGEE. The CDR3 is 15 amino acids.

The chain links TRBV7-3 to TRBJ2-5; 9 bases match TRBD1. Trimming removed 6 bases from V and 2 bases from J; junction bases left unmatched: 7. The CDR3 length is 15 residues. Germline loops: CDR1 SGHTA, CDR2 FQGTGA. In DNA, the CDR3 is TGTGCCAGCAGTCCACCGGGACAGGGACAAGAGACCCAGTACTTC. It is translated as CASSPPGQGQETQYF.

This clonotype was found many times. The V call is TRBV5-1, the J call TRBJ2-1; D is uncertain. The germline gives CDR1 SGHRS, CDR2 YFSETQ. Deletions cut 0 bases from V and 7 bases from J, with 11 bases between. The CDR3 sequence is 14 residues long. CDR3 amino acids: CASSLAKAVNEQFF. As DNA, the CDR3 is TGCGCCAGCAGCTTGGCCAAGGCGGTGAATGAGCAGTTCTTC.

This clonotype appeared a few times. The rearrangement links TRBV5-1 to TRBJ2-5, with 7 bases aligning to TRBD1. V shed 4 bases, J shed 1 base, and the junction held 10 bases outside the gene matches. The CDR3 contains 16 residues. The V gene's germline CDR1 is SGHRS and CDR2 YFSETQ. CDR3 amino acids: CASSDYPRGSQETQYF. DNA of the CDR3: TGCGCCAGCAGCGACTACCCCAGGGGGTCCCAAGAGACCCAGTACTTC. The whole variable domain, filled in from reference TRBV5-1 and TRBJ2-5, reads KAGVTQTPRYLIKTRGQQVTLSCSPISGHRSVSWYQQTPGQGLQFLFEYFSETQRNKGNFPGRFSGRQFSNSRSEMNVSTLELGDSALYLCASSDYPRGSQETQYFGPGTRLLVL.

This chain uses TRBV5-1 with TRBJ2-5; D uncertain. Trimming pared 3 bases from V and 4 bases from J, leaving 7 bases between. CDR1 and CDR2 from the germline V gene are SGHRS and YFSETQ. The CDR3 covers 12 residues. CDR3 in amino acids: CASSYGRETQYF. The CDR3 region has the DNA TGCGCCAGCAGCTACGGACGAGAGACCCAGTACTTC.

This clonotype was detected many times. The gene calls are TRBV5-1 and TRBJ2-2, with D hard to call. The length of the CDR3 is 14 residues. Germline V lookup: CDR1 SGHRS, CDR2 YFSETQ. The ends were cut back, 3 bases at V and 3 bases at J, with 9 bases in the middle. The CDR3 loop reads CASSSQADTGELFF. In DNA form, the CDR3 reads TGCGCCAGCAGCTCCCAGGCGGACACCGGGGAGCTGTTTTTT.

This clonotype was counted at least ten times. The CDR3 region is CASSLGTGNYEQYV. CDR3 coding DNA: TGTGCCAGCAGCTTGGGGACAGGTAACTACGAGCAGTACGTC. The chain recombines TRBV11-2 with TRBJ2-7; 8 positions match TRBD1. CDR3 size: 14 residues. Germline values: CDR1 SGHAT, CDR2 FQNNGV. The ends lost 3 bases at V and 3 bases at J; junction bases unmatched: 4.

The chain couples TRBV7-2 to TRBJ2-7; 7 nucleotides line up with TRBD1. V was clipped by 2 bases and J by 6 bases; unmatched bases: 4. Germline loops: CDR1 SGHTA, CDR2 FQGNSA. The CDR3 has 13 residues. CDR3 nucleotide sequence: TGTGCCAGCAGCTTAAGACAGGGATCCGAGCAGTACGTC. This translates into CASSLRQGSEQYV.

This clonotype was seen only a few times. The rearrangement joins TRBV13 to TRBJ2-1; unclear D gene. V gave up 1 base and J gave up 6 bases, with 4 bases separating them. This CDR3 is 12 amino acids long. CDR1 and CDR2 (germline): PRHDT, FYEKMQ (reference sequence). This CDR3 is CASSLVLNEQFF. The CDR3, as DNA: TGTGCCAGCAGCTTAGTCCTCAATGAGCAGTTCTTC.

The chain recombines TRBV30 with TRBJ2-7; D is undetermined. Germline loops: CDR1 GTSNPN, CDR2 SVGIG (reference sequence). This CDR3 region has 12 residues. Trimming left V 1 base short and J 5 bases short, with 9 bases between. The CDR3: CAWSASIHEQYF. CDR3 coding DNA: TGTGCCTGGAGTGCTTCAATCCACGAGCAGTACTTC.

This clonotype was detected only a few times. This rearrangement joins TRBV21-1 to TRBJ2-5; the table assigns TRBD1, which was not confirmed against the DNA. TRBV21-1 is labeled a pseudogene. The CDR3 consists of 16 residues. In DNA form, the CDR3 reads TGTGCCAGCAGCAAACTTTGGGGGGCAGCTCAAGAGACCCAGTACTTC. Translated: CASSKLWGAAQETQYF.

Ten or more counts support this clonotype. V is TRBV9 and J is TRBJ2-1, with TRBD2 identical over 10 bases. CDR1 is SGDLS, CDR2 YYNGEE, per germline. V shed 2 bases, J shed 7 bases, and the junction held 3 bases outside the gene matches. There are 14 residues in the CDR3. The CDR3 region is CASSVGLAENEQFF. CDR3 sequence (DNA): TGTGCCAGCAGCGTTGGACTAGCGGAGAATGAGCAGTTCTTC. The full variable domain, completed using reference TRBV9 and TRBJ2-1, is DSGVTQTPKHLITATGQRVTLRCSPRSGDLSVYWYQQSLDQGLQFLIQYYNGEERAKGNILERFSAQQFPDLHSELNLSSLELGDSALYFCASSVGLAENEQFFGPGTRLTVL.

This clonotype was counted at least ten times. The genes are TRBV29-1 and TRBJ2-7; tentatively, D is TRBD1 or TRBD2 (6 bases each). Trimming stripped 2 bases from V and 7 bases from J, with 12 bases between. The CDR3 has 12 amino acids. Germline V gene sequence: CDR1 SQVTM, CDR2 ANQGSEA. The CDR3 reads CSVETGAGEQYF. The CDR3 DNA follows: TGCAGCGTTGAAACGGGGGCAGGGGAGCAGTACTTC.

This clonotype occurred many times. This chain uses TRBV3-1 with TRBJ1-1; D is unresolved. Germline CDR1 reads LGHDT; CDR2 reads YNNKEL (reference sequence). This CDR3 has 17 amino acids. V gave up 1 base and J gave up 0 bases, with 15 bases separating them. Here the CDR3 DNA reads TGTGCCAGCAGCCAAGGGGTTGATGTATCTTTGAACACTGAAGCTTTCTTT. It translates to CASSQGVDVSLNTEAFF.

This clonotype appeared a few times. The rearrangement links TRBV28 to TRBJ2-5, with 9 positions matching TRBD1. Germline V gene lookup returns CDR1 MDHEN and CDR2 SYDVKM. V trimming: 6 bases; J trimming: 2 bases; junction bases outside the gene matches: 7. This CDR3 is built from 15 residues. CDR3 nucleotides: TGTGCCAGCAGACTCGGACAGGGGACTCAAGAGACCCAGTACTTC. This codes for CASRLGQGTQETQYF.

This clonotype showed up just a few times. This chain connects TRBV24-1 to TRBJ2-1; 9 bases fit TRBD2. The length of the CDR3 is 15 residues. V lost 11 bases and J lost 5; bases outside the gene matches: 12. Germline CDR1 is KGHDR and CDR2 is SFDVKD. The CDR3 is CASQQAGGGDNEQFF. In DNA form, the CDR3 reads TGTGCCAGCCAACAAGCGGGGGGAGGGGACAATGAGCAGTTCTTC.